This T cell receptor beta chain is from a study of blood T cell repertoires in COVID-19. Study-wide background: Sites in the United States, Italy and Spain provided acute and convalescent COVID-19 samples. The cDNA or gDNA used as material had been derived from T cells, B-cell-depleted T cells, or PBMCs.

Under the authors' procedure: Amplification of reference gene primers provided the estimated nucleated cell counts. TCRdb's table, derived via immunoSEQ multiplex PCR, lists solely in-frame clones and lacks some. V, J and clone size are taken as reported in that table, and D and trimming were inferred from the DNA itself. The sample has approximately 160,000 clones, about 85% seen once. V was cut by 4 bases and J by 4 bases, with 13 bases left in between. Germline lookup yields CDR1 SQVTM and CDR2 ANQGSEA. The CDR3 covers 13 residues. The rearrangement joins TRBV29-1 to TRBJ1-2, with D perhaps TRBD1 (5 bases). The sample taken for sequencing was peripheral blood. This receptor was taken from a man between 65 and 80 years old who had recovered from COVID-19. CDR3 coding DNA: TGCAGCGTTGGGACAAGAATAACCTATGGCTACACCTTC. Protein sequence: CSVGTRITYGYTF. Together with reference TRBV29-1 and TRBJ1-2, the CDR3 gives the full variable domain: SAVISQKPSRDICQRGTSLTIQCQVDSQVTMMFWYRQQPGQSLTLIATANQGSEATYESGFVIDKFPISRPNLTFSTLTVSNMSPEDSSIYLCSVGTRITYGYTFGSGTRLTVV.